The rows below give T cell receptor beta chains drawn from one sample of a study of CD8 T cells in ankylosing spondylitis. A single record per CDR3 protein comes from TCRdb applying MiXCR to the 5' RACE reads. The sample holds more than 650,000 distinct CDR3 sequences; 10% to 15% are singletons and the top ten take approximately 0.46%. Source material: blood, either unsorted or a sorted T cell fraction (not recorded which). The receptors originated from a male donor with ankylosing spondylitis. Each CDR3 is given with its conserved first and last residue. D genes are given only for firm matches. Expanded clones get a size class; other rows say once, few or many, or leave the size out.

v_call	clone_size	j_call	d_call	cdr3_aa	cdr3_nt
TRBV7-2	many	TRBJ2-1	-	CASSSWTVYNEQFF	TGTGCCAGCAGCTCTTGGACAGTATACAATGAGCAGTTCTTC
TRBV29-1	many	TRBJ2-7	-	CSVEGVRGGEQYF	TGCAGCGTTGAAGGAGTACGGGGAGGTGAGCAGTACTTC
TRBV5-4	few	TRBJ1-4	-	CASSLKTGEKLFF	TGTGCCAGCAGCTTAAAGACCGGTGAAAAACTGTTTTTT
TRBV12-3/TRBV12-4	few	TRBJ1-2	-	CASSFAMDGYTF	TGTGCCAGCAGTTTTGCGATGGATGGCTACACCTTC
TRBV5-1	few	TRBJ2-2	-	CASSLIGVTGELFF	TGCGCCAGCAGCTTGATAGGGGTAACCGGGGAGCTGTTTTTT
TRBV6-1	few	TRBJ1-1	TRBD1	CASSEGGTDTEAFF	TGTGCCAGCAGTGAAGGTGGGACAGACACTGAAGCTTTCTTT
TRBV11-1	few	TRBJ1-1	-	CASSLALAGATEAFF	TGTGCCAGCAGCTTAGCGCTCGCTGGTGCAACTGAAGCTTTCTTT
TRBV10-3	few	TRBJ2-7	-	CATGAAYEQYF	TGTGCCACAGGGGCAGCCTACGAGCAGTACTTC
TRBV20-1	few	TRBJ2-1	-	CSARFPDYSYNEQFF	TGCAGTGCGAGGTTTCCCGACTACTCCTACAATGAGCAGTTCTTC
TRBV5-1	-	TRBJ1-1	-	CASSLAPPGRAEAFF	TGCGCCAGCAGCTTGGCCCCCCCGGGCAGGGCTGAAGCTTTCTTT
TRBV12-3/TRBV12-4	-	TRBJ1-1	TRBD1	CASSDRGRDTEAFF	TGTGCCAGCAGCGACAGGGGGAGGGACACTGAAGCTTTCTTT
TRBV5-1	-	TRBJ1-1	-	CASSLEMGPVAEAFF	TGCGCCAGCAGCTTGGAAATGGGGCCCGTGGCTGAAGCTTTCTTT
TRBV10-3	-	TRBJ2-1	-	CAISFRSMDSDNEQFF	TGTGCCATCAGTTTTCGTTCTATGGATAGTGACAATGAGCAGTTCTTC
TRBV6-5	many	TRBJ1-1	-	CASSYWDLPLTNEAFF	TGTGCCAGCAGTTATTGGGACCTCCCCCTCACAAATGAAGCTTTCTTT
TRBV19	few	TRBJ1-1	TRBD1	CASSTGYRGRTEAFF	TGTGCCAGTAGTACTGGTTACAGGGGTCGCACTGAAGCTTTCTTT
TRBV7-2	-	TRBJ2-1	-	CASSMQSSSYNEQFF	TGTGCCAGCAGCATGCAGTCTAGCTCCTACAATGAGCAGTTCTTC
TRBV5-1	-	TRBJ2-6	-	CASSPGETGANVLTF	TGCGCCAGCAGCCCAGGGGAAACTGGGGCCAACGTCCTGACTTTC
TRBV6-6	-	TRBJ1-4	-	CASSYFREKLFF	TGTGCCAGCAGTTACTTCAGAGAAAAACTGTTTTTT